These T cell receptor beta chains were read from a single sample in a study of blood T cell repertoires in COVID-19. Measured with immunoSEQ multiplex PCR; TCRdb has only the in-frame clones, and not every one. The sample lists about 70,000 clones, roughly 89% occurring once. Sequenced material: peripheral blood. The receptors stem from a human donor in a cohort sampled during active COVID-19. CDR3s include the opening cysteine and the closing phenylalanine or tryptophan. Fields, in order: V gene, J gene, clone size, D gene, CDR3 DNA, CDR3 protein. The D gene is left open where the match is weak. Only some rows state a clone size, as once, few, many or a class for expanded clones.

v_call: TRBV5-5
j_call: TRBJ1-5
clone_size: once
d_call: .
cdr3_nt: TGTGCCAGCAGCACCGGGGGAAGCAATCAGCCCCAGCATTTT
cdr3_aa: CASSTGGSNQPQHF

v_call: TRBV11-2
j_call: TRBJ2-3
clone_size: once
d_call: TRBD1
cdr3_nt: TGTGCCAGCAGCTCCGCAGTCTCCGGGACAGGCACAGATACGCAGTATTTT
cdr3_aa: CASSSAVSGTGTDTQYF

v_call: TRBV7-9
j_call: TRBJ2-7
clone_size: .
d_call: .
cdr3_nt: TGTGCCAGCTCGGCTGACTTCCGGGCCTACGAGCAGTACTTC
cdr3_aa: CASSADFRAYEQYF

v_call: TRBV6-5
j_call: TRBJ1-1
clone_size: .
d_call: .
cdr3_nt: TGTGCCAGCAGTTACGGGCGCACTGAAGCTTTCTTT
cdr3_aa: CASSYGRTEAFF

v_call: TRBV20-1
j_call: TRBJ1-1
clone_size: once
d_call: TRBD1
cdr3_nt: TGCAGTGCTCGACAGGGGATTGAAGCTTTCTTT
cdr3_aa: CSARQGIEAFF

v_call: TRBV11-2
j_call: TRBJ1-1
clone_size: .
d_call: TRBD1
cdr3_nt: TGTGCCAGCAGCCGAGACAGGGACACTGAAGCTTTCTTT
cdr3_aa: CASSRDRDTEAFF

v_call: TRBV11-2
j_call: TRBJ2-7
clone_size: once
d_call: TRBD1
cdr3_nt: TGTGCCAGCAGCTTGGGCACAGGGGGAGCCGCCGCCTACGAGCAGTACTTC
cdr3_aa: CASSLGTGGAAAYEQYF

v_call: TRBV24-1
j_call: TRBJ1-2
clone_size: once
d_call: TRBD1
cdr3_nt: TGTGCCACCAGTGATTTGGGGACAGGGGGCGACATCTATGGCTACACCTTC
cdr3_aa: CATSDLGTGGDIYGYTF

v_call: TRBV4-3
j_call: TRBJ2-6
clone_size: once
d_call: .
cdr3_nt: TGCGCCAGCAGCCTAACGGTCTCTGGGGCCAACGTCCTGACTTTC
cdr3_aa: CASSLTVSGANVLTF

v_call: TRBV7-9
j_call: TRBJ1-1
clone_size: .
d_call: .
cdr3_nt: TGTGCCAGCAGCCCCACGACAGCGAACACTGAAGCTTTCTTT
cdr3_aa: CASSPTTANTEAFF

v_call: TRBV7-2
j_call: TRBJ2-7
clone_size: once
d_call: TRBD1
cdr3_nt: TGTGCCAGCAGCCCTGAACGTACGGGACAGGGGGCTTACGAGCAGTACTTC
cdr3_aa: CASSPERTGQGAYEQYF

v_call: TRBV10-1
j_call: TRBJ1-1
clone_size: once
d_call: TRBD1
cdr3_nt: TGCGCCAGCAGTACAGGGGGGAACACTGAAGCTTTCTTT
cdr3_aa: CASSTGGNTEAFF

v_call: TRBV3-1/TRBV3-2
j_call: TRBJ2-7
clone_size: once
d_call: .
cdr3_nt: TGTGCCAGCAGCCAAGATCCAGCGGCGGCGGGAGAGCAGTACTTC
cdr3_aa: CASSQDPAAAGEQYF

v_call: TRBV7-2
j_call: TRBJ1-4
clone_size: .
d_call: .
cdr3_nt: TGTGCCAGCAGCTGGGGGCGTCAGGGTAATGAAAAACTGTTTTTT
cdr3_aa: CASSWGRQGNEKLFF

v_call: TRBV27
j_call: TRBJ2-7
clone_size: few
d_call: .
cdr3_nt: TGTGCCAGCAGTTTAAAGGGGGTAGATCGGCAGTACTTC
cdr3_aa: CASSLKGVDRQYF

v_call: TRBV4-1
j_call: TRBJ2-7
clone_size: once
d_call: .
cdr3_nt: TGCGCCAGCAGCCAAGAGAACTCCCCCCCTTACGAGCAGTACTTC
cdr3_aa: CASSQENSPPYEQYF

v_call: TRBV27
j_call: TRBJ1-1
clone_size: .
d_call: .
cdr3_nt: TGTGCCAGCAGCTTCACAGGGAACACTGAAACTTTCTTT
cdr3_aa: CASSFTGNTETFF

v_call: TRBV11-2
j_call: TRBJ1-2
clone_size: once
d_call: .
cdr3_nt: TGTGCCAGCAGCTTTATCAGGGAAGGGAATGGCTACACCTTC
cdr3_aa: CASSFIREGNGYTF

v_call: TRBV11-1
j_call: TRBJ1-1
clone_size: .
d_call: .
cdr3_nt: TGTGCCAGCAGCTTTATGGAGATCACTGAAGCTTTCTTT
cdr3_aa: CASSFMEITEAFF

v_call: TRBV5-1
j_call: TRBJ2-7
clone_size: .
d_call: TRBD2
cdr3_nt: TGCGCCAGCAGCTTGAGGGGTAGCGGGTACGAGCAGTACTTC
cdr3_aa: CASSLRGSGYEQYF

v_call: TRBV24-1
j_call: TRBJ1-2
clone_size: .
d_call: TRBD1
cdr3_nt: TGTGCCACCAGTGACTCGGACAGGGAAATATATGGCTACACCTTC
cdr3_aa: CATSDSDREIYGYTF

v_call: TRBV10-3
j_call: TRBJ2-7
clone_size: .
d_call: TRBD2
cdr3_nt: TGTGCCATCAGTGAGTCGGGGACTAGCGGGCTGCACGAGCAGTACTTC
cdr3_aa: CAISESGTSGLHEQYF

v_call: TRBV5-6
j_call: TRBJ2-7
clone_size: .
d_call: .
cdr3_nt: TGTGCCAGCAGCTTGGCCGTCGACGAGCAGTACTTC
cdr3_aa: CASSLAVDEQYF

v_call: TRBV9
j_call: TRBJ2-6
clone_size: .
d_call: .
cdr3_nt: TGTGCCAGCAGCGTAGAGGGGGTAGGAAGCTCTGGGGCCAACGTCCTGACTTTC
cdr3_aa: CASSVEGVGSSGANVLTF

v_call: TRBV6-6
j_call: TRBJ2-7
clone_size: .
d_call: .
cdr3_nt: TGTGCCAGCAGTTACTCTGAACAGGGCTACGAGCAGTACTTC
cdr3_aa: CASSYSEQGYEQYF

v_call: TRBV7-8
j_call: TRBJ2-7
clone_size: .
d_call: .
cdr3_nt: TGTGCCAGCAGCCTCCGTCGGGACACCTACGAGCAGTACTTC
cdr3_aa: CASSLRRDTYEQYF

v_call: TRBV12-3/TRBV12-4
j_call: TRBJ2-5
clone_size: .
d_call: .
cdr3_nt: TGTGCCAGCAGTTTCGTAGCCCAAGAGACCCAGTACTTC
cdr3_aa: CASSFVAQETQYF

v_call: TRBV11-2
j_call: TRBJ2-7
clone_size: .
d_call: .
cdr3_nt: TGTGCCAGCAGCTTTTGGGGCAGGGGAGTATACGAGCAGTACTTC
cdr3_aa: CASSFWGRGVYEQYF

v_call: TRBV11-3
j_call: TRBJ2-6
clone_size: once
d_call: TRBD1
cdr3_nt: TGTGCCAGCAGCTTAGGGGACAGGGGCGCAGCTGGGGCCAACGTCCTGACTTTC
cdr3_aa: CASSLGDRGAAGANVLTF

v_call: TRBV19
j_call: TRBJ1-3
clone_size: .
d_call: .
cdr3_nt: TGTGCCACCGCGACGGCCGGGCAGGGGCCTGGAAACACCATATATTTT
cdr3_aa: CATATAGQGPGNTIYF

v_call: TRBV12-3/TRBV12-4
j_call: TRBJ1-5
clone_size: few
d_call: .
cdr3_nt: TGTGCCAGCAGTTTAGGGACTTATCAGCCCCAGCATTTT
cdr3_aa: CASSLGTYQPQHF